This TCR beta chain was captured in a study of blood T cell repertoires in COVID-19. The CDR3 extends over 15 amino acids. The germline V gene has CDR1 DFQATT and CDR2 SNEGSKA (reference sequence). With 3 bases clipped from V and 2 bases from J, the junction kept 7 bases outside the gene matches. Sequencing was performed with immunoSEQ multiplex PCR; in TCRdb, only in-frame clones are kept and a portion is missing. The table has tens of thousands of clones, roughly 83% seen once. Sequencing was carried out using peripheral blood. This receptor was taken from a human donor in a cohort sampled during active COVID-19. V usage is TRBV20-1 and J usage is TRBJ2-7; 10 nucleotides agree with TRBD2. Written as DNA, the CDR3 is TGCAGTGCTAGTCTTCTAGCGGGGGCTCCCTACGAGCAGTACTTC. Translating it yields CSASLLAGAPYEQYF.